This T cell receptor beta chain was retrieved from a study of CXCR3-negative and CXCR3-positive naive CD8 T cells. The study, taken as a whole, reports: Naive cells positive for CXCR3 carried more hydrophobic TRB CDR3s than CXCR3-negative ones. CD5 surface expression was similar among naive subsets, and TCR strength was estimated by inference from TRB CDR3 properties.

It was by 5' RACE with UMI labels that the TRB cDNA libraries were prepared. TCRdb processed the 5' RACE reads again and assigns one entry to each CDR3 protein, with no DNA. This sample contains some 130,000 distinct CDR3 sequences. A CD45RO-CCR7+CD27+CD95- phenotype identified naive CD8+ T cells. Germline-derived CDR1 and CDR2 are SGHAT and FQNNGV. The CDR3 is made up of 17 amino acids. Points on this clonotype: Antigen specificity is unknown.

This TCR was sampled from a human donor in good health. Some clones in this sample may be carry-over from other donors' samples. Sequenced: naive CXCR3+ CD8+ T cells from blood. This sample's subset: CD45RO-CCR7+CD27+CD95- naive CD8+ T cells expressing CXCR3 (TNR3+). The V and J genes are TRBV11-2 and TRBJ2-7; no DNA is available, so the TRBD1 call from TCRdb remains unchecked. This chain's CDR3 is CASSLGQGDGRGYEQYF.